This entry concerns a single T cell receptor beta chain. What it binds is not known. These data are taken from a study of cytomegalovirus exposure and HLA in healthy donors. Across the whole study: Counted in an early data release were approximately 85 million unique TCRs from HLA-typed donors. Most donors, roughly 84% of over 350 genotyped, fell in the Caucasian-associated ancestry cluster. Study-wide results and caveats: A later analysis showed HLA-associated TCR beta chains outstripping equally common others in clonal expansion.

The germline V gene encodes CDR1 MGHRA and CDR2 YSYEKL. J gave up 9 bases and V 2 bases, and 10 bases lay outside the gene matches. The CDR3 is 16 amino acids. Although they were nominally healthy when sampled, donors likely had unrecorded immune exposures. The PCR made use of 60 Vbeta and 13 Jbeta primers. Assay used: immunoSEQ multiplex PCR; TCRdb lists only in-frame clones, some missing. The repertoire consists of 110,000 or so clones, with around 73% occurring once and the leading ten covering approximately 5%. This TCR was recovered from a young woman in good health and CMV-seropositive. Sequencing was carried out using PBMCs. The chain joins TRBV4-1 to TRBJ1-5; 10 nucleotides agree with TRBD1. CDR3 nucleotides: TGCGCCAGCAGCCAACCCGGGACAGGGGAATTAGGGCCCCAGCATTTT. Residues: CASSQPGTGELGPQHF.